This T cell receptor (beta chain) was recorded in a study of blood T cell repertoires in COVID-19. How the authors handled the data: Reference gene primer amplification yielded estimated nucleated cell counts. Sequencing used immunoSEQ multiplex PCR; TCRdb keeps in-frame clones, though not all of them. D and trimming were read from the DNA, whereas the V and J calls and clone size are those reported in that table. Among some 68,000 clones listed, approximately 89% were seen once. V was clipped by 0 bases and J by 11 bases, with 13 bases between them. From germline, CDR1 is SEHNR and CDR2 FQNEAQ (reference sequence). The CDR3 consists of 13 residues.

The origin of this receptor is a man aged 50 or older with active COVID-19. The sample consisted of peripheral blood. The chain is built from TRBV7-9 and TRBJ1-1; D gene unclear. The CDR3 sequence: CASSLALTSWAFF. The CDR3 region has the DNA TGTGCCAGCAGCTTAGCGCTGACATCTTGGGCTTTCTTT. The full variable domain, with the rest looked up from reference TRBV7-9 and TRBJ1-1, is DTGVSQNPRHKITKRGQNVTFRCDPISEHNRLYWYRQTLGQGPEFLTYFQNEAQLEKSRLLSDRFSAERPKGSFSTLEIQRTEQGDSAMYLCASSLALTSWAFFGQGTRLTVV.